The rows below give T cell receptor beta chains drawn from one sample of a study of blood T cell repertoires in COVID-19. This table comes from immunoSEQ multiplex PCR, and its TCRdb copy is limited to in-frame clones, with some not included. The sample has 40,000 or so clones, around 85% seen once. Material: peripheral blood. These receptors were taken from a man aged 35 to 55 with active or convalescent COVID-19. Each CDR3 is given with its conserved first and last residue. The order of the fields is D gene, J gene, clone size, V gene, CDR3 DNA, CDR3 protein. D genes are given only for firm matches. A row's size may be missing; if present it is once, few, many or a size class.

>.|TRBJ1-6|.|TRBV27
TGTGCCAGCACCGATGGCTGGAATTCACCCCTCCACTTT
CASTDGWNSPLHF
>.|TRBJ1-2|few|TRBV12-5
TGTGCTAGTGGTTTCAGTAACTATGGCTACACCTTC
CASGFSNYGYTF
>TRBD1|TRBJ1-1|.|TRBV11-3
TGTGCCAGCAGCGTCAGACAGGGGACTGAAGCTTTCTTT
CASSVRQGTEAFF
>.|TRBJ1-5|.|TRBV28
TGTGCCAGCAGTTTATGGGGGGCGTTAATTCAGCCCCAGCATTTT
CASSLWGALIQPQHF
>.|TRBJ1-1|.|TRBV5-1
TGCGCCAGCAGCTTGGGGGCAGTCACTGAAGCTTTCTTT
CASSLGAVTEAFF
>TRBD1|TRBJ1-6|.|TRBV11-2
TGTGCCAGCAGCTTAGGACAGGGCTATAATTCACCCCTCCACTTT
CASSLGQGYNSPLHF
>TRBD2|TRBJ2-7|.|TRBV4-2
TGTGCCAGCAGCCAAGTTCTAGCGGGGGGTAACTACGAGCAGTACTTC
CASSQVLAGGNYEQYF
>TRBD2|TRBJ2-3|few|TRBV10-1
TGCGCCAGCTTAGCGGGGGGGACGCAGTATTTT
CASLAGGTQYF
>TRBD1|TRBJ1-2|.|TRBV15
TGTGCCACCAGCAGAAATACAGGGGGCCGCTATGGCTACACCTTC
CATSRNTGGRYGYTF
>TRBD2|TRBJ2-1|.|TRBV24-1
TGTGCCACCAGTGAGTCGGGACTAGCGGGAGATTGCGAGCAGTTCTTC
CATSESGLAGDCEQFF
>TRBD2|TRBJ2-1|.|TRBV6-5
TGTGCCAGCAGCCCAGGGACTAGCGGTGGCTTGGGGTTCTTC
CASSPGTSGGLGFF
>.|TRBJ1-2|.|TRBV15
TGTGCCACCAGCAGAGTTGGCGGTTACTATGGCTACACCTTC
CATSRVGGYYGYTF
>.|TRBJ1-1|few|TRBV5-1
TGCGCCAGCAGCTCAGACCTTGCGGGTCTACCTTGGGGAGCTGAAGCTTTCTTT
CASSSDLAGLPWGAEAFF
>TRBD1|TRBJ2-5|.|TRBV9
TGTGCCAGCAGCGGGGGAGGACAGGGCCAAGAGACCCAGTACTTC
CASSGGGQGQETQYF
>.|TRBJ1-2|.|TRBV5-1
TGCGCCAGCAGCTTGGATGTCTCTGGCTACACCTTC
CASSLDVSGYTF
>.|TRBJ1-5|.|TRBV4-2
TGTGCCAGCAGCCAAGATCTGACAGAAGATCAGCCCCAGCATTTT
CASSQDLTEDQPQHF
>TRBD2|TRBJ2-7|.|TRBV30
TGTGCCTGGAGAGCTAGCGGCCTCTACGAGCAGTACTTC
CAWRASGLYEQYF
>TRBD2|TRBJ2-1|.|TRBV19
TGTGCCAGTAGTATATTGGAGTTGGGGACTAGCTCCATTGAGCAGTTCTTC
CASSILELGTSSIEQFF
>.|TRBJ2-2|.|TRBV1
TGCACCAGCAGCCAAGATAGGCGGATAGGCACCGGGGAGCTGTTTTTT
CTSSQDRRIGTGELFF
>.|TRBJ1-2|many|TRBV7-2
TGTGCCAGCAGCCCGCCGGGGGGGGCGCAGAACTATGGCTACACCTTC
CASSPPGGAQNYGYTF
>TRBD1|TRBJ1-1|once|TRBV28
TGTGCCAGAAAACAGGGGCTTGCTTTCTTT
CARKQGLAFF
>.|TRBJ2-5|.|TRBV12-3/TRBV12-4
TGTGCCAGCAGTCCCAGAGGGGAGACCCAGTACTTC
CASSPRGETQYF
>.|TRBJ2-3|.|TRBV19
TGTGCCAGTAGTATAGTTCAGGGGACAGATACGCAGTATTTT
CASSIVQGTDTQYF
>.|TRBJ2-4|.|TRBV6-1
TGTGCCAGCAGTGAATATCCCGGCGGACAGTACTTC
CASSEYPGGQYF
>.|TRBJ2-7|few|TRBV30
TGTGCCTGGAGTTTAGTCTACGAGCAGTACTTC
CAWSLVYEQYF
>TRBD1|TRBJ1-5|.|TRBV10-3
TGTGCCATCAGTGGGACAGGGTTCACTCAGCCCCAGCATTTT
CAISGTGFTQPQHF
>.|TRBJ1-3|.|TRBV23-1
TGCGCCAGCAGTCAAGTTTTAGGGAGAGGAAACACCATATATTTT
CASSQVLGRGNTIYF
>.|TRBJ2-3|.|TRBV30
TGTGCCTGGCTCCTAAAGGGGGGGTCAGATACGCAGTATTTT
CAWLLKGGSDTQYF
>TRBD2|TRBJ2-5|.|TRBV27
TGTGCCAGCAGTTCATTACGGGGGACTAGCGGAGTCATACAAGAGACCCAGTACTTC
CASSSLRGTSGVIQETQYF
>TRBD2|TRBJ2-7|.|TRBV27
TGTGCCAGCAGCCCTGCGGGGCCTAGCAGCGGGGATGGCTACGAGCAGTACTTC
CASSPAGPSSGDGYEQYF
>.|TRBJ1-2|.|TRBV5-4
TGTGCCAGCAGCTTACAGGGAGATCCGGGCTACACCTTC
CASSLQGDPGYTF
>TRBD1|TRBJ1-1|once|TRBV2
TGTGCCACCTCGAGGGGCGGGACAGGGGACACTGAAGCTTTCTTT
CATSRGGTGDTEAFF
>TRBD1|TRBJ1-5|.|TRBV28
TGTGCCAGCAGTCCAGGGGTAGGCAGGGGGCAGCCCCAGCATTTT
CASSPGVGRGQPQHF
>.|TRBJ1-1|.|TRBV19
TGTGCCAGTAGTTTCCGAGGGCTGAACACTGAAGCTTTCTTT
CASSFRGLNTEAFF
>.|TRBJ2-7|.|TRBV5-4
TGTGCCAGCAGCTTGGAAAGCTACTCCTACGAGCAGTACTTC
CASSLESYSYEQYF
>.|TRBJ1-3|.|TRBV5-6
TGTGCCAGCAGCCCTTGGGGAGGCTCTGGAAACACCATATATTTT
CASSPWGGSGNTIYF
>TRBD2|TRBJ2-1|.|TRBV4-3
TGCGCCAGCAGCCAAGATCAGTGGCGGGGGACTGGAAATGAGCAGTTCTTC
CASSQDQWRGTGNEQFF
>.|TRBJ1-1|.|TRBV18
TGTGCCAGCTCACCTACCGGGACACCCAAGAGGACTGAAGCTTTCTTT
CASSPTGTPKRTEAFF
>.|TRBJ1-3|.|TRBV29-1
TGCAGCGTCTTGTCTGGAAACACCATATATTTT
CSVLSGNTIYF
>.|TRBJ2-5|.|TRBV29-1
TGCAGCGTTTATCGGGGGTGGCGAGAGACCCAGTACTTC
CSVYRGWRETQYF
>TRBD1|TRBJ1-1|.|TRBV19
TGTGCCAGTGACTTCGACAGGGGTGGAGGAGCTTTCTTT
CASDFDRGGGAFF
>TRBD1|TRBJ2-1|few|TRBV29-1
TGCAGCGTGAGGGGACAGGGAGGGCCAAATGAGCAGTTCTTC
CSVRGQGGPNEQFF
>.|TRBJ2-5|few|TRBV5-5
TGTGCCAGCGGTTGGGGCACCCAAGAGACCCAGTACTTC
CASGWGTQETQYF
>TRBD1|TRBJ2-7|.|TRBV3-1/TRBV3-2
TGTGCCAGCAGCCAAGGGACAGGGAAAAACGAGCAGTACTTC
CASSQGTGKNEQYF
>.|TRBJ2-1|once|TRBV11-2
TGTGCCAGCAGCTTAGGGCTCGTCAATGAGCAGTTCTTC
CASSLGLVNEQFF
>.|TRBJ2-6|.|TRBV9
TGTGCCAGCAGCGTAAGTAACGGGGCTGGGGCCAACGTCCTGACTTTC
CASSVSNGAGANVLTF
>.|TRBJ2-5|.|TRBV7-9
TGTGCCAGCAGTGCGCGGCGCGAGAAAGAGACCCAGTACTTC
CASSARREKETQYF
>.|TRBJ2-7|.|TRBV4-1
TGCGCCAGCAGCCAAGGTGTTAGCACCCCAGCCTACGAGCAGTACTTC
CASSQGVSTPAYEQYF
>TRBD2|TRBJ2-1|.|TRBV7-2
TGTGCCAGCAGCTTAGCGCTAAAGCGGGGCCCTTCGGATGAGCAGTTCTTC
CASSLALKRGPSDEQFF
>.|TRBJ1-2|.|TRBV5-6
TGTGCCAGCAGCTTATATTATGGCTACACCTTC
CASSLYYGYTF
>TRBD1|TRBJ1-3|.|TRBV30
TGTGCCTGGAGTGCCCGGACAGGGGGCGAGGGAAACACCATATATTTT
CAWSARTGGEGNTIYF